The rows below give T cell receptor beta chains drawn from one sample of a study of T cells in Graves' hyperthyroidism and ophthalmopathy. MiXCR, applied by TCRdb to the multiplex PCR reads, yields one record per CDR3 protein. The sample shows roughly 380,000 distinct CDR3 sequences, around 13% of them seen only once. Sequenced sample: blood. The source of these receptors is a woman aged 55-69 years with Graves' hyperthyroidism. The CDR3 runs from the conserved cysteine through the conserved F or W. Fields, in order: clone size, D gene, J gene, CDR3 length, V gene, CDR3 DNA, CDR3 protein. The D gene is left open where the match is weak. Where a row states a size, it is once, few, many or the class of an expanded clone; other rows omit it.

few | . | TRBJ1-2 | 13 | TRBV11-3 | TGTGCCAGCAGCTTGTCCAGAGCCTATGGCTACACCTTC | CASSLSRAYGYTF
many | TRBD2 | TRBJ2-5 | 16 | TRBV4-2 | TGTGCCAGCAGCCAAGGCGGGAGGGCCGTCCAAGAGACCCAGTACTTC | CASSQGGRAVQETQYF
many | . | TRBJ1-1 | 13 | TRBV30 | TGTGCCTGGAGTGAAGATCGGTACACTGAAGCTTTCTTT | CAWSEDRYTEAFF
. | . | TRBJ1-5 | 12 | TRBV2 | TGTGCCAGCACGTCCTCCAGGGGTCCCCAGCATTTT | CASTSSRGPQHF
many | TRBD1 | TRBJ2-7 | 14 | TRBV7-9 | TGTGCCAGCAGCTTTCCGGGACAGGGGTACGAGCAGTACTTC | CASSFPGQGYEQYF
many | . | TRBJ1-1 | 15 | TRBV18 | TGTGCCAGCTCACCTATAGGACTCGAGAACACTGAAGCTTTCTTT | CASSPIGLENTEAFF
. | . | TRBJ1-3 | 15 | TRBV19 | TGTGCCAGTAGACTACAGGAGTTAAGGGCTGGCACCATATATTTT | CASRLQELRAGTIYF
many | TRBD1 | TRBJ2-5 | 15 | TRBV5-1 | TGCGCCAGCAGCTTGGGCTTAGACAGGGGAGAGACCCAGTACTTC | CASSLGLDRGETQYF
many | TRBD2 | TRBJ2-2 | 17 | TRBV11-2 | TGTGCCAGCAGCTTCTTTAGCGGGAGTACCGACACCGGGGAGCTGTTTTTT | CASSFFSGSTDTGELFF
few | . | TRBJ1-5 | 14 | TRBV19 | TGTGCCAGTACCCCGCCCGGGGGCAATCAGCCCCAGCATTTT | CASTPPGGNQPQHF
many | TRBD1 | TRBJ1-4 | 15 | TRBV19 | TGTGCCAGTACCCCCCGGGACAGGCCTGAAGAAAAACTGTTTTTT | CASTPRDRPEEKLFF
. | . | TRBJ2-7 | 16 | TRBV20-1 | TGCAGTGCTAGATCCTCAACGGGACCCGGTTGGGTCGAGCAGTACTTC | CSARSSTGPGWVEQYF
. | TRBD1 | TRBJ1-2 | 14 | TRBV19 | TGTGCCAGTAGAAACAGGGGGCTCGACTATGGCTACACCTTC | CASRNRGLDYGYTF
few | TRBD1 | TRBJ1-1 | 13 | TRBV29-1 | TGCAGCGTTGAGTATCACAGGGGGCTCGAAGCTTTCTTT | CSVEYHRGLEAFF
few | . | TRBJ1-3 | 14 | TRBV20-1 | TGCAGTGCTATCCCCCAGCGGGACCTGAGGGTAATATATTTT | CSAIPQRDLRVIYF
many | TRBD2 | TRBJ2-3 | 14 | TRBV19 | TGTGCCAGTACCCCGGGGGGGAGGGCAGATACGCAGTATTTT | CASTPGGRADTQYF
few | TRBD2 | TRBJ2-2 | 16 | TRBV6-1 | TGTGCCAGCAGTGAATTTGGCGCGGGAGTCACCGGGGAGCTGTTTTTT | CASSEFGAGVTGELFF
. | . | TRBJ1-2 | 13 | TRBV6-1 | TGTGCCAGCAGACGGCTTTCCCACTATGGCTACACCTTC | CASRRLSHYGYTF
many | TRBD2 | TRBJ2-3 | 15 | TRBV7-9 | TGTGCCAGCAGCTCTAGCGGAGCGGTCGCAGATACGCAGTATTTT | CASSSSGAVADTQYF
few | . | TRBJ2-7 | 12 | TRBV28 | TGTGCCAGCAAAAGCTATCTGGGGGAGCAGTACTTC | CASKSYLGEQYF
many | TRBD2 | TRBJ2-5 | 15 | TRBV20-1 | TGCAGTGCATCCTGGGGGACTAGCGGGAGTGAGACCCAGTACTTC | CSASWGTSGSETQYF
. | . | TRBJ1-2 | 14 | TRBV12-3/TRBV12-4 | TGTGCCAGCAGTTTATTAGTAGTATTCTATGGCTACACCTTC | CASSLLVVFYGYTF
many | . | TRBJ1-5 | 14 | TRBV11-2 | TGTGCCAGCAGCTTAGGCAGGCTCAATCAGCCCCAGCATTTT | CASSLGRLNQPQHF
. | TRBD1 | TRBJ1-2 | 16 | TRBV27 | TGTGCCAGCAGTTTAAGGCCAATGGACAGGGCCTATGGCTACACCTTC | CASSLRPMDRAYGYTF
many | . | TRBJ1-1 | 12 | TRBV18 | TGTGCCAGCTCACCTTACGGTAATGAAGCTTTCTTT | CASSPYGNEAFF
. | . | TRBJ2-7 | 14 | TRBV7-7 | TGTGCTAGCAGCTTAGCGACAGGCCCCTACGAGCAGTACTTC | CASSLATGPYEQYF
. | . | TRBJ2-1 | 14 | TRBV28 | TGTGCCGGTACACCGGCGGGCTCCTACAATGAGCAGTTCTTC | CAGTPAGSYNEQFF
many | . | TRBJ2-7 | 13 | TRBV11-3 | TGTGCCAGCAGCCGGTCGTCCTATTACGAGCAGTACTTC | CASSRSSYYEQYF
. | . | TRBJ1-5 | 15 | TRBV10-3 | TGTGCCATCAGTGAGGGGCAGGCGCGAAGTCAGCCCCAGCATTTT | CAISEGQARSQPQHF
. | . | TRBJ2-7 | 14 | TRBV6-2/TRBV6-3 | TGTGCCAGCAGTTACCTGGTTAGCTGGTACGAGCAGTACTTC | CASSYLVSWYEQYF
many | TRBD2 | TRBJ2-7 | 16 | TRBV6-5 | TGTGCCAGCAGTTACTCGTCGGCTAGCGGGTTCTACGAGCAGTACTTC | CASSYSSASGFYEQYF
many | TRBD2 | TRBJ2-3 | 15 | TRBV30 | TGTGCCTGGACCCTAAGCGGGAGAGGCACAGATACGCAGTATTTT | CAWTLSGRGTDTQYF
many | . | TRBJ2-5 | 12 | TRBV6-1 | TGTGCCAGCAGTGAAGCAGAAGAGACCCAGTACTTC | CASSEAEETQYF
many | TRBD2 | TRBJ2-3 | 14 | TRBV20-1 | TGCAGTGCTAGAGAGGGACTAAGGACAGATACGCAGTATTTT | CSAREGLRTDTQYF
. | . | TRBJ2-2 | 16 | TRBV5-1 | TGCGCCAGCAGCTCTTCGACAGTTGCGAACACCGGGGAGCTGTTTTTT | CASSSSTVANTGELFF
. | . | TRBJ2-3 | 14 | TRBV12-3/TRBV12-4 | TGTGCCAGCAAAGGATTGACTAGCACAGATACGCAGTATTTT | CASKGLTSTDTQYF
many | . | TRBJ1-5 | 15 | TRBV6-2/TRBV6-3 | TGTGCCAGCAGTTACCGGGACACCTTCAATCAGCCCCAGCATTTT | CASSYRDTFNQPQHF
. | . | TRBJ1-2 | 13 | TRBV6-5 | TGTGCCAGCAGTTACCGGGGGGAGAATGGCTACACCTTC | CASSYRGENGYTF
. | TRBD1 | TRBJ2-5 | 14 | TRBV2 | TGTGCCAGCAGTGAGGGACAGCTCCAAGAGACCCAGTACTTC | CASSEGQLQETQYF
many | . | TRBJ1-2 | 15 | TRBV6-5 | TGTGCCAGCAGTTACCGGACAGTCGGCTTTTATGGCTACACCTTC | CASSYRTVGFYGYTF
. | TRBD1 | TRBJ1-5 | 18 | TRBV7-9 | TGTGCCAGCAGCGGGGGGACAGGGGGCGCGGGGAGCAATCAGCCCCAGCATTTT | CASSGGTGGAGSNQPQHF
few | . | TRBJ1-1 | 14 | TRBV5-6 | TGTGCCAGCAGCTTTTTTGGGTGGAACACTGAAGCTTTCTTT | CASSFFGWNTEAFF
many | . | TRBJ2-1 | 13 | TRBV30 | TGTGCCTGCCTAGGTCAGCGGAGGTATGAGCAGTTCTTC | CACLGQRRYEQFF
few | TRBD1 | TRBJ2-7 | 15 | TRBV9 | TGTGCCAGCAGCGTAGCACAGGGGGCCTCCTACGAGCAGTACTTC | CASSVAQGASYEQYF
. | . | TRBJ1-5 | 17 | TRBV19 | TGTGCCAGTAGTCCTATACGGAGGGCGCAGAGCAATCAGCCCCAGCATTTT | CASSPIRRAQSNQPQHF
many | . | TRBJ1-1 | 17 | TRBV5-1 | TGCGCCAGCAGCTCCGGACCACAGGGCGCCTCGAACACTGAAGCTTTCTTT | CASSSGPQGASNTEAFF
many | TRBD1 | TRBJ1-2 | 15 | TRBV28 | TGTGCCAGCAGTACCTTAGACAGGGAGGTGTATGGCTACACCTTC | CASSTLDREVYGYTF
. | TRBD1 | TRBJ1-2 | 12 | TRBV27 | TGTGCCAGCAGTTCCGGGACAGCGGTCTACACCTTC | CASSSGTAVYTF
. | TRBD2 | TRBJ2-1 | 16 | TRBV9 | TGTGCCAGCAGCGTAGGGACTAGCGGGGGGTACAATGAGCAGTTCTTC | CASSVGTSGGYNEQFF
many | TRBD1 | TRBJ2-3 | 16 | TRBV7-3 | TGTGCCAGCAGCTTCCTTCGGGGACAGAACACAGATACGCAGTATTTT | CASSFLRGQNTDTQYF
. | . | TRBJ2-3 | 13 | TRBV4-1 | TGCGCCAGCAGCCAACTTCTCAAAGATACGCAGTATTTT | CASSQLLKDTQYF
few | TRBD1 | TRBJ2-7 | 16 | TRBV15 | TGTGCCACCAGCAGAAACAGGGGACAGGGAGCTTACAAGCAGTACTTC | CATSRNRGQGAYKQYF